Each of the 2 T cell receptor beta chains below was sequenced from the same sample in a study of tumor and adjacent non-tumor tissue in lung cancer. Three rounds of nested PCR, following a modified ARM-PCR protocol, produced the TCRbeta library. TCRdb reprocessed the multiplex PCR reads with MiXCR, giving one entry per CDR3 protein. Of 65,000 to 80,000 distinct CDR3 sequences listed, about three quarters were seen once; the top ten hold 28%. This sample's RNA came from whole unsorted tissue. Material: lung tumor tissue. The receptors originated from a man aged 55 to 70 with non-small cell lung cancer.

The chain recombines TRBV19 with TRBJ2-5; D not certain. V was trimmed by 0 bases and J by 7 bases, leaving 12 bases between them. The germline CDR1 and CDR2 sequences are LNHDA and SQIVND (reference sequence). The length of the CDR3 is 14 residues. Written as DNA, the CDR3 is TGTGCCAGTAGTATAGAGACGGCCGTCGGGACCCAGTACTTC. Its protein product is CASSIETAVGTQYF.

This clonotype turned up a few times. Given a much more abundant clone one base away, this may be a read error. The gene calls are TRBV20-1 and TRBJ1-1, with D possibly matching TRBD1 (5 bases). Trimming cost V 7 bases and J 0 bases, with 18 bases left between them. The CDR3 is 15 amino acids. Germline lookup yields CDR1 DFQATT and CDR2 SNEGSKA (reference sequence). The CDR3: CSVSYLQEMNTEAFF. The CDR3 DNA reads TGCAGTGTGTCCTATTTACAGGAGATGAACACTGAAGCTTTCTTT.